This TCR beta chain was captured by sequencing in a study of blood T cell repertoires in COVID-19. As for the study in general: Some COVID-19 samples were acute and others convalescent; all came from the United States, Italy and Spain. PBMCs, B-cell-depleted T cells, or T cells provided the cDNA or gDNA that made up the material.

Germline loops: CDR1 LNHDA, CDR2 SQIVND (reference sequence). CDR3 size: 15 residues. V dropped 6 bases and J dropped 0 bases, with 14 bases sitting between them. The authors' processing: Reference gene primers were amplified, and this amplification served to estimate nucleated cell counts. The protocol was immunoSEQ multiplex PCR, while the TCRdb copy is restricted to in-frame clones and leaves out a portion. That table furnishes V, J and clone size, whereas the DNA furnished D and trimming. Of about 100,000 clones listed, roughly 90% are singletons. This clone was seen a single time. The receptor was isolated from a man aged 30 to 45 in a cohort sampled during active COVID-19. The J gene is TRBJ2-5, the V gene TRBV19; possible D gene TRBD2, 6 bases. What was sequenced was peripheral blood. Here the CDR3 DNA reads TGTGCCAGTAGCCAGGGACGGGGGTACCAAGAGACCCAGTACTTC. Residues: CASSQGRGYQETQYF.